This T cell receptor (beta chain) was observed in a study of blood T cell repertoires in COVID-19. Overall study: Acute-phase and convalescent COVID-19 samples originated in the United States, Italy and Spain.

Across 20 to 25 US areas, participants ranged in age from about 18 to 100 years. Participants' own reports of clinical history determined their cohort assignment. The germline V gene has CDR1 MNHEY and CDR2 SVGEGT. Deletions cut 1 base from V and 0 bases from J, with 7 bases between. The CDR3 length is 15 residues. In the authors' workflow: Estimation of nucleated cell counts relied on the amplification of reference gene primers. Libraries were prepared by immunoSEQ multiplex PCR; TCRdb keeps only in-frame clonotypes and omits some of them. V and J calls and clone size are those listed in that table; D and trimming were worked out from the DNA. The table includes around 300,000 clones, roughly 86% detected once.

This clonotype was sampled from a woman aged 18-29 years who had recovered from COVID-19. The rearrangement links TRBV6-2 or TRBV6-3 to TRBJ1-5; no clear D gene. Source material: PBMCs or T cells enriched from blood (not recorded which). The CDR3 loop is CASSYFQDSNQPQHF. CDR3 coding DNA: TGTGCCAGCAGTTACTTCCAGGATAGCAATCAGCCCCAGCATTTT.